A single sample is the source of the 20 T cell receptor beta chains below, sequenced in a study of blood T cell repertoires in COVID-19. The data were produced by immunoSEQ multiplex PCR, yet TCRdb's version contains in-frame clones alone and is incomplete. This table holds around 19,000 clones, roughly 86% found once. The sample comprised peripheral blood. The origin of the receptors is a human donor in a cohort sampled during active COVID-19.

The genes are TRBV3-1 (or the pseudogene TRBV3-2) and TRBJ2-1, with 10 bases that match TRBD2. CDR1 and CDR2 from the germline V gene are LGHDT and YNNKEL (reference sequence). V was pared by 3 bases and J by 4 bases, with 9 bases of the junction left unmatched. The CDR3 covers 17 residues. CDR3 region: CASSHSTAGGLYNEQFF. Written as DNA, the CDR3 is TGTGCCAGCAGCCATAGTACAGCGGGAGGGCTGTACAATGAGCAGTTCTTC.

The J gene is TRBJ2-7, the V gene TRBV9; D is possibly TRBD1 (7 bases). The CDR3 spans 12 residues. The ends were cut back, 4 bases at V and 8 bases at J, with 13 bases in the middle. Germline V gene lookup returns CDR1 SGDLS and CDR2 YYNGEE. The CDR3 here is CASSRQGGQQYF. The CDR3 region has the DNA TGTGCCAGCAGCCGGCAGGGGGGCCAGCAGTACTTC.

The V gene is TRBV24-1, the J gene TRBJ2-5, with D possibly matching TRBD2 (5 bases). CDR1 KGHDR and CDR2 SFDVKD come from the germline V gene. With 1 base removed from V and 8 bases from J, the gap between germline ends came to 10 bases. This CDR3 has 13 residues. The CDR3 protein is CATSDFSAFTQYF. DNA for the CDR3: TGTGCCACCAGTGATTTTAGCGCGTTTACCCAGTACTTC.

The chain has TRBV11-2 and TRBJ2-7; D unclear. The germline gives CDR1 SGHAT, CDR2 FQNNGV. V was trimmed by 0 bases and J by 1 base, leaving 7 bases between them. CDR3 length: 14 residues. CDR3 bases: TGTGCCAGCAGCTTAGAGCGCCTTTCCTACGAGCAGTACTTC. Amino acids: CASSLERLSYEQYF.

CDR3 region: CARQAASGYEQYF. The CDR3 region has the DNA TGTGCCCGACAGGCGGCTAGCGGGTACGAGCAGTACTTC. The chain combines TRBV2 with TRBJ2-7, with 8 positions matching TRBD2. CDR1 and CDR2 (germline): SNHLY, FYNNEI. CDR3 length equals 13 residues. V gave up 11 bases and J gave up 4 bases; unmatched junction bases: 10.

The chain carries TRBV19 and TRBJ2-3; 8 bases line up with TRBD2. Unmatched junction bases numbered 11, after V lost 7 bases and J lost 2 bases. The CDR3 loop spans 16 amino acids. Germline V gene sequence: CDR1 LNHDA, CDR2 SQIVND (reference sequence). The CDR3 DNA sequence: TGTGCCAGTAATGTTGGAAGCGGGAGTAACACAGATACGCAGTATTTT. Translation: CASNVGSGSNTDTQYF.

This clone was recorded a few times. The chain is built from TRBV20-1 and TRBJ2-7; tentative D call: TRBD2 (5 bases). The CDR3 runs 11 residues. Germline lookup yields CDR1 DFQATT and CDR2 SNEGSKA (reference sequence). With 2 bases removed from V and 3 bases from J, the gap between germline ends came to 5 bases. The CDR3 DNA follows: TGCAGTGCTAGACGGGACTACGAGCAGTACTTC. This gives the protein CSARRDYEQYF.

The chain recombines TRBV11-2 with TRBJ2-5; 8 bases match TRBD2. The CDR3 runs to 13 residues. V shed 1 base and J 5 bases; nucleotides not matched to a gene: 0. CDR1 and CDR2 (germline): SGHAT, FQNNGV. The CDR3 loop reads CASSLASGETQYF. The CDR3 bases are TGTGCCAGCAGCTTAGCTAGCGGGGAGACCCAGTACTTC.

The chain is built from TRBV7-2 and TRBJ1-4; the D is unclear. CDR1 SGHTA and CDR2 FQGNSA come from the germline V gene. The CDR3 runs to 13 residues. Trimming cost V 5 bases and J 10 bases, with 14 bases left between them. CDR3 DNA: TGTGCCAGCAGCGAACTTAGGGAGGCAAAACTGTTTTTT. This translates into CASSELREAKLFF.

CDR3 sequence: CASKSVGGAYNEQFF. CDR3 nucleotide sequence: TGTGCCAGCAAATCGGTGGGGGGAGCTTACAATGAGCAGTTCTTC. The chain joins TRBV5-6 to TRBJ2-1; D might be TRBD2 (6 bases). The CDR3 covers 15 residues. Germline CDR1 SGHDT, CDR2 YYEEEE. V lost 6 bases, J lost 4 bases, and 17 bases lay in between.

The chain combines TRBV5-1 with TRBJ2-2; no clear D gene. The V gene's germline CDR1 is SGHRS and CDR2 YFSETQ. V was shortened by 0 bases and J by 3 bases, with 6 bases between the two germline ends. The CDR3 extends over 14 amino acids. The DNA of the CDR3 is TGCGCCAGCAGCTTGGGACACGACACCGGGGAGCTGTTTTTT. Translating gives CASSLGHDTGELFF.

The chain joins TRBV30 to TRBJ2-1, with TRBD2 as a possible D gene (7 bases). This CDR3 comprises 14 residues. The V end lost 0 bases, the J end lost 6 bases, and 12 bases lay between the germline ends. CDR1 is GTSNPN and CDR2 is SVGIG in the germline V gene (reference sequence). In DNA form, the CDR3 reads TGTGCCTGGAGTGTGGGGGCGGGAGTCAATGAGCAGTTCTTC. It encodes CAWSVGAGVNEQFF. The full variable domain, rest sourced from reference TRBV30 and TRBJ2-1, is SQTIHQWPATLVQPVGSPLSLECTVEGTSNPNLYWYRQAAGRGLQLLFYSVGIGQISSEVPQNLSASRPQDRQFILSSKKLLLSDSGFYLCAWSVGAGVNEQFFGPGTRLTVL.

The chain joins TRBV27 to TRBJ1-2; 9 bases line up with TRBD1. In germline, CDR1 is MNHEY, CDR2 SMNVEV (reference sequence). The CDR3 runs to 14 residues. J gave up 4 bases and V 8 bases, and 8 bases lay outside the gene matches. This chain's CDR3 is CASGPGTGTYGYTF. In DNA, the CDR3 is TGTGCCAGCGGACCAGGGACAGGGACCTATGGCTACACCTTC.

The V call is TRBV28, the J call TRBJ1-5; D is possibly TRBD1 (5 bases). The CDR3 extends over 15 amino acids. The V gene's germline CDR1 is MDHEN and CDR2 SYDVKM. Trimming took 7 bases from V and 6 from J, leaving 19 bases between them. CDR3 sequence: CASTDNLGDSQPQHF. CDR3 nucleotides: TGTGCCAGCACCGACAATCTCGGCGACAGTCAGCCCCAGCATTTT.

V usage is TRBV6-5 and J usage is TRBJ1-4, with 9 bases aligning to TRBD1. The CDR3 length is 16 residues. CDR1 and CDR2 (germline): MNHEY, SVGAGI. V trimming: 3 bases; J trimming: 5 bases; junction bases outside the gene matches: 7. CDR3 DNA sequence: TGTGCCAGCAGTTATGGGTCGGGACAGGGCAATGAAAAACTGTTTTTT. Encoded protein: CASSYGSGQGNEKLFF.

This clone was counted once. This chain links TRBV7-9 with TRBJ1-4; unclear D gene. The V end lost 5 bases, the J end lost 6 bases, and 7 bases lay between the germline ends. The CDR3 extends over 12 amino acids. The V gene's germline CDR1 is SEHNR and CDR2 FQNEAQ (reference sequence). CDR3 loop: CASSREHEKLFF. DNA of the CDR3: TGTGCCAGCAGCCGAGAACATGAAAAACTGTTTTTT.

This rearrangement joins TRBV3-1 (or the pseudogene TRBV3-2) to TRBJ2-5; D perhaps matches TRBD1 (6 bases). This CDR3 spans 12 amino acids. Germline V gene data show CDR1 as LGHDT and CDR2 as YNNKEL (reference sequence). The ends were cut back, 3 bases at V and 7 bases at J, with 9 bases in the middle. The CDR3, as DNA: TGTGCCAGCAGCCAGGGGGCTGGGACCCAGTACTTC. It translates to CASSQGAGTQYF.

This clone was found once. The gene calls are TRBV7-3 and TRBJ2-3, with 16 positions matching TRBD2. Germline CDR1 and CDR2: SGHTA and FQGTGA. The CDR3 spans 18 residues. The V segment lost 4 bases and the J segment 4 bases; nucleotides outside the gene matches: 8. The CDR3 here is CASSSSGLAGGPADTQYF. For the CDR3, the DNA is TGTGCCAGCAGCTCCTCGGGACTAGCGGGAGGGCCAGCAGATACGCAGTATTTT.

This chain uses TRBV29-1 with TRBJ2-2, with D uncertain. V lost 4 bases and J 6 bases, leaving 15 bases between the germline ends. The germline gives CDR1 SQVTM, CDR2 ANQGSEA. The CDR3 is 14 amino acids. CDR3 sequence: CSVGRQPVAGELFF. The CDR3 coding sequence is TGCAGCGTTGGCAGACAACCGGTGGCCGGGGAGCTGTTTTTT.

V usage is TRBV7-2 and J usage is TRBJ1-2; tentative D call: TRBD1 (5 bases). The CDR3 spans 15 residues. Germline-derived CDR1 and CDR2 are SGHTA and FQGNSA. V was cut by 0 bases and J by 3 bases, with 11 bases left in between. CDR3 sequence reads: CASSLAEGRDYGYTF. CDR3 DNA sequence: TGTGCCAGCAGCTTAGCGGAGGGCAGGGACTATGGCTACACCTTC.